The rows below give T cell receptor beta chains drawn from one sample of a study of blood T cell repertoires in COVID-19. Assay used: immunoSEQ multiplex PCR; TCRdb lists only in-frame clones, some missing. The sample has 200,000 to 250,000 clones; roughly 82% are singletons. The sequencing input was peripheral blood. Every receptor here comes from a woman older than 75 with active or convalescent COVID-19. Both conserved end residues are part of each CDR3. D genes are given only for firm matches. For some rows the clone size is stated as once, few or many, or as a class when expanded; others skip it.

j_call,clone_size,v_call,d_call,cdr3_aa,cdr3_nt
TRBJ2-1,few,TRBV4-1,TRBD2,CASSQVSGGHNEQFF,TGCGCCAGCAGCCAAGTTTCGGGGGGGCATAATGAGCAGTTCTTC
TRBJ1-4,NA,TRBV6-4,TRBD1,CASISRVDREDEKLFF,TGTGCCAGCATCTCCCGAGTTGACAGGGAAGATGAAAAACTGTTTTTT
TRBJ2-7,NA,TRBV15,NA,CATSRERTASYEQYF,TGTGCCACCAGCAGGGAAAGGACAGCGTCGTACGAGCAGTACTTC
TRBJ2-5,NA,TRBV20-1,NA,CSASAQTAQETQYF,TGCAGTGCTAGTGCACAGACAGCCCAAGAGACCCAGTACTTC
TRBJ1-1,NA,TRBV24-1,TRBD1,CATSDSNRGGTEAFF,TGTGCCACCAGTGATTCGAACAGGGGAGGCACTGAAGCTTTCTTT
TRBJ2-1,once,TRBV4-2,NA,CASSQDLRSGSYNEQFF,TGTGCCAGCAGCCAAGATCTCAGGTCTGGCTCCTACAATGAGCAGTTCTTC
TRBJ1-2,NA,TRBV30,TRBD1,CAWGDRTNYGYTF,TGTGCCTGGGGGGACAGGACCAACTATGGCTACACCTTC
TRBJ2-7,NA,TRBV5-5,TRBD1,CASSLEGGGTYEQYF,TGTGCCAGCAGCTTGGAAGGGGGCGGAACCTACGAGCAGTACTTC
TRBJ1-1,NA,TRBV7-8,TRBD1,CASSPRQGGDTEAFF,TGTGCCAGCAGCCCCAGACAGGGTGGGGACACTGAAGCTTTCTTT
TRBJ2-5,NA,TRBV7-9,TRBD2,CASSSSHSGGAFETQYF,TGTGCCAGCAGTTCTAGCCATAGCGGGGGGGCATTTGAGACCCAGTACTTC
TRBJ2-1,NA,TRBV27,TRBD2,CASSLGTSVWEQFF,TGTGCCAGCAGCCTCGGGACTAGCGTGTGGGAGCAGTTCTTC
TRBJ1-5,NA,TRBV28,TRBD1,CASSLPGQGSNQPQHF,TGTGCCAGCAGTTTACCCGGACAGGGGAGCAATCAGCCCCAGCATTTT
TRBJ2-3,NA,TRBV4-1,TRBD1,CASSQDLGQVTDTQYF,TGCGCCAGCAGCCAAGACTTAGGACAGGTCACAGATACGCAGTATTTT
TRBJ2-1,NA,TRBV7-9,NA,CASSSQGYNEQFF,TGTGCCAGCAGCAGTCAGGGATACAATGAGCAGTTCTTC
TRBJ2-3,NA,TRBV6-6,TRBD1,CASSPSGTGEGGGTDTQYF,TGTGCCAGCAGTCCATCGGGGACAGGGGAAGGAGGTGGCACAGATACGCAGTATTTT
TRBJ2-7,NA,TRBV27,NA,CASSSFGEQYF,TGTGCCAGCAGTTCCTTCGGGGAGCAGTACTTC
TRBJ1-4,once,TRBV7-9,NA,CASSLGVRGFGEKLFF,TGTGCCAGCAGCTTAGGAGTGCGGGGCTTTGGAGAAAAACTGTTTTTT
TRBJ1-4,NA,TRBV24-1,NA,CATSPLGHPATNEKLFF,TGTGCCACCAGCCCCTTGGGACACCCTGCAACTAATGAAAAACTGTTTTTT
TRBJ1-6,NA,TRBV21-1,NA,CASSNAKSAYNSPLHF,TGTGCCAGCAGCAACGCAAAAAGCGCCTATAATTCACCCCTCCACTTT
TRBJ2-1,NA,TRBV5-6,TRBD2,CPGLADYNEQFF,TGCCCGGGACTAGCTGATTACAATGAGCAGTTCTTC
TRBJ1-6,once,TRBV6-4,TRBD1,CASRQGLNSPLHF,TGTGCCAGCAGACAGGGGCTGAATTCACCCCTCCACTTT
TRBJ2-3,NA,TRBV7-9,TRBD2,CASSARGGSTDTQYF,TGTGCCAGCAGCGCACGGGGGGGAAGCACAGATACGCAGTATTTT
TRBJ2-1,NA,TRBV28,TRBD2,CASSRTSGLSYNEQFF,TGTGCCAGCAGTCGGACTAGCGGCCTCTCCTACAATGAGCAGTTCTTC
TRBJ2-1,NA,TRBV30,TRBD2,CAWTRTSGNFGEQFF,TGTGCCTGGACAAGGACTAGCGGGAATTTCGGTGAGCAGTTCTTC
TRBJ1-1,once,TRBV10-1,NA,CASSPTPGGALEAFF,TGCGCCAGCAGCCCCACCCCTGGCGGCGCACTTGAAGCTTTCTTT
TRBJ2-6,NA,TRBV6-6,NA,CASRSGANVLTF,TGTGCCAGCCGGTCTGGGGCCAACGTCCTGACTTTC
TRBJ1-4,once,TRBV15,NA,CATSGVGGRREKLFF,TGTGCCACCAGCGGGGTTGGGGGGAGACGGGAAAAACTGTTTTTT
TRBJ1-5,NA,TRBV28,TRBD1,CASSPRTGRRRPQHF,TGTGCCAGCAGTCCCCGGACAGGTCGACGGAGGCCCCAGCATTTT
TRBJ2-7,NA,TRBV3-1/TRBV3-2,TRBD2,CASSQGSGWSSYEQYF,TGTGCCAGCAGCCAAGGTAGCGGGTGGAGCTCCTACGAGCAGTACTTC
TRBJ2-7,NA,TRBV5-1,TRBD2,CASSLGLAGTYEQYF,TGCGCCAGCAGCCTGGGACTAGCGGGGACCTACGAGCAGTACTTC
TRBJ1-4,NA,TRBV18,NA,CASSPPGGRELEKLFF,TGTGCCAGCTCACCACCAGGAGGGAGGGAGCTCGAAAAACTGTTTTTT
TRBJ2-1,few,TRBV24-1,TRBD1,CATSGRDRGQDEQFF,TGTGCCACCAGTGGGCGGGACAGGGGTCAAGATGAGCAGTTCTTC
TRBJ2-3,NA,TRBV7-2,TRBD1,CASSLATWRTGKSKDTDTQYF,TGTGCCAGCAGCTTAGCGACGTGGAGGACAGGGAAGAGTAAGGACACAGATACGCAGTATTTT
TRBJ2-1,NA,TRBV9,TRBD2,CASSGRTSGASEQFF,TGTGCCAGCAGCGGACGGACTAGCGGGGCGAGTGAGCAGTTCTTC
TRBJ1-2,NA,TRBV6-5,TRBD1,CASSYRSGQGSYGYTF,TGTGCCAGCAGTTACCGGTCGGGACAGGGGAGCTATGGCTACACCTTC
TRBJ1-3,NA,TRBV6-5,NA,CASSYGTSSGNTIYF,TGTGCCAGCAGTTACGGGACAAGCTCTGGAAACACCATATATTTT
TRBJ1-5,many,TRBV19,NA,CASSIVWTADNQPQHF,TGTGCCAGTAGTATCGTATGGACAGCCGACAATCAGCCCCAGCATTTT